The T cell receptor (beta chain) described here comes from a study of vaccination effects on CD4 cells after COVID-19. Study results and limitations: Healthy vaccinees showed cross-reactivity with common cold coronaviruses in only 1 of 255 vaccine-induced clones.

Before sequencing took place, the ViraFEST assay used viral peptide pools to expand antigen-specific CD4+ T cells. Isolating CD4+ T cells followed less than 11 days of culture. Nucleocapsid antibodies stayed negative before and after vaccination, showing no earlier SARS-CoV-2 infection. Days 3 and 7 were when half the medium was replaced with IL-2 medium. A remark on this clone: What it recognizes is unknown.

Trimming removed 8 bases from V and 3 bases from J, with 8 bases in between. This CDR3 is 11 amino acids long. Germline CDR1 is LGHDT and CDR2 is YNNKEL (reference sequence). The protocol was immunoSEQ multiplex PCR, while the TCRdb copy is restricted to in-frame clones and leaves out a portion. Of around 71,000 clones detected, approximately 70% appear once; the ten largest clones hold roughly 4%. The receptor was derived from a human donor who received a COVID-19 vaccine. This chain links TRBV3-1 (or the pseudogene TRBV3-2) with TRBJ2-7, with unresolved D. The source material was CD4+ T cells from PBMCs cultured with HCoV-OC43 spike peptides, sampled before COVID-19 vaccination. Subset noted: HCoV-OC43 spike overlapping peptide pool stimulation. In DNA form, the CDR3 reads TGTGCCAGCTCTGCAGGCTACGAGCAGTACGTC. It encodes CASSAGYEQYV.